What follows describes a single T cell receptor (beta chain). The data were taken from a study of regulatory T cells in long-lasting Graves disease. J lost 3 bases, V lost 6 bases, and 5 bases had no gene match. The length of the CDR3 is 14 residues. Germline CDR1 is KGHSH and CDR2 is LQKENI. Sequencing libraries for TCR beta were prepared with iRepertoire HTBI primers and Arm-PCR of CDR3 regions. One entry per CDR3 protein results from TCRdb running MiXCR on the multiplex PCR reads. The sample has some 410,000 distinct CDR3 sequences; about a sixth are singletons. As to time point: newly diagnosed GD, antithyroid drugs for less than 3 months. The TCR library was made from RNA that had been extracted from PBMCs in TRIzol. Separately, the same data were catalogued under a study of T cells in Graves' hyperthyroidism and ophthalmopathy. That paper notes: HTBI primers were the set used in a first-round RT-PCR of the TCR CDR3.

The rearrangement links TRBV18 to TRBJ2-3; TRBD1 matches 8 bases. The material sequenced was peripheral blood mononuclear cells (PBMCs), taken at new diagnosis, from a patient treated with antithyroid drugs. The source of this sequence is a woman in her 30s with Graves disease. CDR3 nucleotides: TGTGCCAGCTCTCCAGACAGGGGAACAGATACGCAGTATTTT. It specifies CASSPDRGTDTQYF.